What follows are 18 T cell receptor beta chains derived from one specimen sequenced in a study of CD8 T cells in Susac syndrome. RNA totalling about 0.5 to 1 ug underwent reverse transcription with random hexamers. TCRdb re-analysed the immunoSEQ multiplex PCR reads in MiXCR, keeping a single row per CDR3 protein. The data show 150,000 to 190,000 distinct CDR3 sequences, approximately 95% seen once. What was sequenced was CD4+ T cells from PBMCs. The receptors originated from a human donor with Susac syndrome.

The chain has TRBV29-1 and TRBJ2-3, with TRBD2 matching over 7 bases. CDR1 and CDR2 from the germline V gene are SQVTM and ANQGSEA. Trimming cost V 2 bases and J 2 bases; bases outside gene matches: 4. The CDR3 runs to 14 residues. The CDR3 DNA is TGCAGCGTTGAAAGGCGGGGGTACACAGATACGCAGTATTTT. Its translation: CSVERRGYTDTQYF.

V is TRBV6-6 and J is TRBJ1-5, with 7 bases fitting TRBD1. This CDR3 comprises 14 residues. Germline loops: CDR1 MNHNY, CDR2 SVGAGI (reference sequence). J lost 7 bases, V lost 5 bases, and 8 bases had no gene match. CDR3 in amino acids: CASSLTGVEQPQHF. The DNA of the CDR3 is TGTGCCAGCAGTCTTACAGGGGTAGAGCAGCCCCAGCATTTT.

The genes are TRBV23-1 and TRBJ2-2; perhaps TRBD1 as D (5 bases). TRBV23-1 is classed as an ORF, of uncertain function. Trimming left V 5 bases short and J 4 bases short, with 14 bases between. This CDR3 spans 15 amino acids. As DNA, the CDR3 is TGCGCCAGCAGTGCAAGGGGTAGGAGCACCGGGGAGCTGTTTTTT. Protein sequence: CASSARGRSTGELFF.

DNA for the CDR3: TGTGCCACCAGTGACCCGGGACAGCAAGCGCAGTATTTT. Translation: CATSDPGQQAQYF. This sequence joins TRBV24-1 and TRBJ2-3, with 7 bases identical to TRBD1. Germline CDR1 reads KGHDR; CDR2 reads SFDVKD. This CDR3 is 13 amino acids long. V was pared by 4 bases and J by 10 bases, with 7 bases of the junction left unmatched.

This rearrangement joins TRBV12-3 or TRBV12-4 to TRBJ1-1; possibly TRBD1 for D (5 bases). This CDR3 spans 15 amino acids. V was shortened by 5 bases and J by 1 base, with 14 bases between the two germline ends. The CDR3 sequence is CASSLISGGNTEAFF. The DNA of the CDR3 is TGTGCCAGCAGTCTTATTAGTGGGGGGAACACTGAAGCTTTCTTT.

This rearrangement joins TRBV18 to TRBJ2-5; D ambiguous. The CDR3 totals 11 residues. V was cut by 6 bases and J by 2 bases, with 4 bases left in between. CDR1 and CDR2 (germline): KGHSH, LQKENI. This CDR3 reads CASSAQETQYF. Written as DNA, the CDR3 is TGTGCCAGCTCGGCACAAGAGACCCAGTACTTC.

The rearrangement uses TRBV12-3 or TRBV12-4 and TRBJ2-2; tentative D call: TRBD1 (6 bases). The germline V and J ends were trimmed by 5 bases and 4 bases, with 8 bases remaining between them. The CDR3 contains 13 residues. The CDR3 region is CASSNRATGELFF. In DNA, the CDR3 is TGTGCCAGCAGTAACAGGGCCACCGGGGAGCTGTTTTTT.

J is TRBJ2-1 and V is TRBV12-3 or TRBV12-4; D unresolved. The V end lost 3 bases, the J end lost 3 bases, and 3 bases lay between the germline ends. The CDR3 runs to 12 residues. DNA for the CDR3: TGTGCCAGCAGTTTTAACTACAATGAGCAGTTCTTC. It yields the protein CASSFNYNEQFF.

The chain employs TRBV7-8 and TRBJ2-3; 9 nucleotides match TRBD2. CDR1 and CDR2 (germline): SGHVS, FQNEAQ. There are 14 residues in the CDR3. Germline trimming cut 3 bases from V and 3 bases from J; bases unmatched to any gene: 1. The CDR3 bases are TGTGCCAGCAGCTTTGGACTAGCGACAGATACGCAGTATTTT. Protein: CASSFGLATDTQYF. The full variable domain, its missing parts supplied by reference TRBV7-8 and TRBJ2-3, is GAGVSQSPRYKVAKRGQDVALRCDPISGHVSLFWYQQALGQGPEFLTYFQNEAQLDKSGLPSDRFFAERPEGSVSTLKIQRTQQEDSAVYLCASSFGLATDTQYFGPGTRLTVL.

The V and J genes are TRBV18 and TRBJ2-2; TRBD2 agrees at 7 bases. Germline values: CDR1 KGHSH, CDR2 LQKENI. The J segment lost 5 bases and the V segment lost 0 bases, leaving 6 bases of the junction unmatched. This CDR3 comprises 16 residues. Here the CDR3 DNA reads TGTGCCAGCTCACCACCTGGGCTAGCGGAGACCGGGGAGCTGTTTTTT. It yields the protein CASSPPGLAETGELFF.

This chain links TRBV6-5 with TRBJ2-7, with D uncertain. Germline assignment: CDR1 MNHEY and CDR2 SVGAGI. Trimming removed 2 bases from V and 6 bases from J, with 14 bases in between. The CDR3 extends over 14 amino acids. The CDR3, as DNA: TGTGCCAGCAGTTACGGGGAACCCGCGGCCGAGCAGTACTTC. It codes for CASSYGEPAAEQYF.

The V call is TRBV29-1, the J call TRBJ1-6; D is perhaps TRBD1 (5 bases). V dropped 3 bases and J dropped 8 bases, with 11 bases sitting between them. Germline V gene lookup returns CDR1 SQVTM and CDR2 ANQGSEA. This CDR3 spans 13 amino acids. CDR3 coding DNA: TGCAGCGTTGAGGGGGACGGGGATTCACCCCTCCACTTT. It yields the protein CSVEGDGDSPLHF. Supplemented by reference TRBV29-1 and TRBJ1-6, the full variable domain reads SAVISQKPSRDICQRGTSLTIQCQVDSQVTMMFWYRQQPGQSLTLIATANQGSEATYESGFVIDKFPISRPNLTFSTLTVSNMSPEDSSIYLCSVEGDGDSPLHFGNGTRLTVT.

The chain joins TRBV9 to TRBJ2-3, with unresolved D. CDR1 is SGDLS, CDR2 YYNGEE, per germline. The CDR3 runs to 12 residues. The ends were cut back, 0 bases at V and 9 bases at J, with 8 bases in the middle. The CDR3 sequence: CASSVVSGTQYF. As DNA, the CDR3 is TGTGCCAGCAGCGTAGTGTCAGGCACGCAGTATTTT.

The CDR3 DNA reads as TGCAGCGTTTACAGGGACAGGGGGCTGGCTGAAGCTTTCTTT. Its translation: CSVYRDRGLAEAFF. The gene calls are TRBV29-1 and TRBJ1-1; TRBD1 matches at 12 bases. Per the germline V gene, CDR1 is SQVTM and CDR2 is ANQGSEA. The CDR3 is 14 amino acids. J lost 6 bases, V lost 5 bases, and 7 bases had no gene match.

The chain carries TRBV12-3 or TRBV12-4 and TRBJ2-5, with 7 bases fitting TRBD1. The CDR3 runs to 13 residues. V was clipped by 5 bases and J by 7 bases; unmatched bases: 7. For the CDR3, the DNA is TGTGCCAGCAGTCCGACAGGGAGAGGGACCCAGTACTTC. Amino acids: CASSPTGRGTQYF.

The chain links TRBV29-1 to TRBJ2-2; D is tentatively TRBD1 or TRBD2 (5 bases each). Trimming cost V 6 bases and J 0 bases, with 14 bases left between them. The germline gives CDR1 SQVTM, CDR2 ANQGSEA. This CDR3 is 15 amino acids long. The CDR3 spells CSVRSGGANTGELFF. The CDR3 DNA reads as TGCAGCGTCAGAAGTGGGGGAGCGAACACCGGGGAGCTGTTTTTT.

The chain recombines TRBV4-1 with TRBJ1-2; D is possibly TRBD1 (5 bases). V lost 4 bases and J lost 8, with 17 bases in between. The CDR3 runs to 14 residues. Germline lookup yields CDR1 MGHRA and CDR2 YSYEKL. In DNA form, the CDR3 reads TGCGCCAGCAGCCCCCTAGGGACGTCTGGGGGCTACACCTTC. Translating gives CASSPLGTSGGYTF.

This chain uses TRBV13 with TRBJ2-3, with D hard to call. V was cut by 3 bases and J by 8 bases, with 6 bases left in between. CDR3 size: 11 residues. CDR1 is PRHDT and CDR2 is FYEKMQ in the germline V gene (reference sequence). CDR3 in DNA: TGTGCCAGCAGCTTGGAAGTTACGCAGTATTTT. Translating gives CASSLEVTQYF.